This T cell receptor beta chain was found in a study of cytomegalovirus exposure and HLA in healthy donors. Study-wide results and limits: Listed as cytomegalovirus-associated were 150 to 200 TCR beta chains. Later analysis suggested most CMV-associated TCR beta chains were HLA-restricted.

V lost 2 bases to trimming and J lost 5 bases; unmatched junction nucleotides: 8. Germline CDR1 is MGHRA and CDR2 is YSYEKL. The CDR3 loop spans 16 amino acids. Worth noting for this clone: Antigen unknown.

60 Vbeta and 13 Jbeta primers were used in PCR. Produced via immunoSEQ multiplex PCR; TCRdb's table is partial and in-frame only. The repertoire holds approximately 150,000 clones, around 80% seen once, with 5% to 6.5% in the top ten. Sample: PBMCs. This TCR came from a man aged 25-45 years in good health and CMV-seropositive. The V call is TRBV4-1, the J call TRBJ2-2; 7 bases match TRBD2. The CDR3 DNA is TGCGCCAGCAGCCAATCCGGGGAGGGAATGACCGGGGAGCTGTTTTTT. Protein product: CASSQSGEGMTGELFF.